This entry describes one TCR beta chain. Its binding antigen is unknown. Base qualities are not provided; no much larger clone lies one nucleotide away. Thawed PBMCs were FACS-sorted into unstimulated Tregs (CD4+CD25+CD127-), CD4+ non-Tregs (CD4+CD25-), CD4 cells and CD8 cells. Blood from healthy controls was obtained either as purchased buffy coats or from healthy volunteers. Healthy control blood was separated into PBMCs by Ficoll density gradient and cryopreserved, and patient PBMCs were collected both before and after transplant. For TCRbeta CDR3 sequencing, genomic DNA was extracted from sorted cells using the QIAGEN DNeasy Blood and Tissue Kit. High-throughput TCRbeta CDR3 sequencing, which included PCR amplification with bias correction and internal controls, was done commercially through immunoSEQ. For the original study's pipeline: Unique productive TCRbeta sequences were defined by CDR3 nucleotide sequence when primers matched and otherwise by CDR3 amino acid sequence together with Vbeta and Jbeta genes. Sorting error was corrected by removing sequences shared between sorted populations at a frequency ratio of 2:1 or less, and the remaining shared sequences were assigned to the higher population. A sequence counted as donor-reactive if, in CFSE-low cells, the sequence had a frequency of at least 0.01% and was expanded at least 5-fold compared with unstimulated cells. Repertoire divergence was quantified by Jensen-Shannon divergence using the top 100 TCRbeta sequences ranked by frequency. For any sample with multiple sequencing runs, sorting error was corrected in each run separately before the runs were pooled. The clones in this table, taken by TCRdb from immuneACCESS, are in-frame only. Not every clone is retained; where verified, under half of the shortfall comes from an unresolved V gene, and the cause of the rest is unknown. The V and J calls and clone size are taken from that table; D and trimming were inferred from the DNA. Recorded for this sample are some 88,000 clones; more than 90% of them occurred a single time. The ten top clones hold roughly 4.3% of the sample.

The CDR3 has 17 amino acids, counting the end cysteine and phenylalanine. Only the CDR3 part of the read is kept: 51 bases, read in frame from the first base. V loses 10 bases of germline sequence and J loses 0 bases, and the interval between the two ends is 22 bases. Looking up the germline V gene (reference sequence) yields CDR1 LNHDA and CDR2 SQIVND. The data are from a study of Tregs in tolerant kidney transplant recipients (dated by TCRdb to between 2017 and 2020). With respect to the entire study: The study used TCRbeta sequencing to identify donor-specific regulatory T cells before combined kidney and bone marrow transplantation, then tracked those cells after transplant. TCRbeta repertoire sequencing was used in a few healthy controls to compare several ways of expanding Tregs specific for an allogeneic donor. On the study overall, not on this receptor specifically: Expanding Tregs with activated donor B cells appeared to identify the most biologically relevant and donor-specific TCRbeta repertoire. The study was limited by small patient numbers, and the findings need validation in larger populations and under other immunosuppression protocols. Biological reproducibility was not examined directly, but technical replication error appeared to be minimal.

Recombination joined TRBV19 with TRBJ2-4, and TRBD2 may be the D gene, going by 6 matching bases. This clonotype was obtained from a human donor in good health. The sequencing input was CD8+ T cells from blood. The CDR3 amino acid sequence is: CATSTSRNPLAKNIQYF. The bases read TGTGCCACCTCGACTAGTCGCAACCCCCTAGCCAAAAACATTCAGTACTTC.